A selection of T cell receptor beta chains follows, all from one sample in a study of blood T cell repertoires in COVID-19. Profiled with immunoSEQ multiplex PCR; TCRdb holds only in-frame clones, not every one. In the table there are under 80,000 clones, 83% of which are singletons. Sequences were obtained from peripheral blood. The receptors were sampled from a man at least 80 years old with acute or convalescent COVID-19. Both conserved end residues are part of each CDR3. The D gene is left open where the match is weak. Clone size is not always given. Where it is, it says once, few, many or a class for expanded clones.

>TRBJ1-2|-|TRBV28|TRBD1|16
CASTSAGQGGGGGYTF
TGTGCCAGCACCTCAGCGGGACAGGGAGGAGGTGGTGGCTACACCTTC
>TRBJ1-2|-|TRBV4-2|-|14
CASSQDGGKGGYTF
TGTGCCAGCAGCCAAGATGGGGGGAAAGGTGGCTACACCTTC
>TRBJ1-4|-|TRBV9|-|13
CASSPRTGEKLFF
TGTGCCAGCAGCCCTCGCACGGGAGAAAAACTGTTTTTT
>TRBJ1-3|-|TRBV28|TRBD1|17
CASSLHGQGNSGNTIYF
TGTGCCAGCAGTTTACACGGACAGGGCAACTCTGGAAACACCATATATTTT
>TRBJ2-4|-|TRBV9|TRBD1|16
CASSIGQGISENIQYF
TGTGCCAGCAGCATCGGACAGGGGATTTCGGAAAACATTCAGTACTTC
>TRBJ1-2|-|TRBV20-1|-|15
CSASRAGRSNYGYTF
TGCAGTGCTAGTAGGGCAGGGCGCTCTAACTATGGCTACACCTTC
>TRBJ2-4|-|TRBV6-1|TRBD2|16
CASSGGGIDGKNIQYF
TGTGCCAGCAGTGGGGGGGGGATTGACGGCAAAAACATTCAGTACTTC
>TRBJ1-4|-|TRBV6-2/TRBV6-3|TRBD1|14
CASSPAGTDGKLFF
TGTGCCAGCAGCCCTGCCGGGACAGACGGAAAACTGTTTTTT
>TRBJ2-3|-|TRBV5-1|TRBD2|15
CASSEGLAGTDTQYF
TGCGCCAGCAGCGAGGGACTAGCGGGCACAGATACGCAGTATTTT
>TRBJ2-1|-|TRBV7-2|-|15
CASSPAGLNYNEQFF
TGTGCCAGCAGCCCAGCAGGACTAAACTACAATGAGCAGTTCTTC
>TRBJ2-1|-|TRBV23-1|TRBD1|16
CASSPLDRDSYNEQFF
TGCGCCAGCAGTCCTCTAGACAGGGACTCCTACAATGAGCAGTTCTTC
>TRBJ2-5|once|TRBV5-1|TRBD2|15
CASGGGTSGQETQYF
TGCGCCAGCGGAGGGGGGACTAGCGGCCAAGAGACCCAGTACTTC
>TRBJ2-1|-|TRBV18|-|13
CASSPLDGSEQFF
TGTGCCAGCTCACCACTCGATGGGAGCGAGCAGTTCTTC
>TRBJ1-1|-|TRBV3-1/TRBV3-2|-|13
CASSPPSGEEAFF
TGTGCCAGCAGCCCACCCTCGGGGGAAGAAGCTTTCTTT
>TRBJ1-4|-|TRBV5-8|-|16
CASSLGEDTFNEKLFF
TGTGCCAGCAGCTTGGGCGAGGACACATTTAATGAAAAACTGTTTTTT
>TRBJ2-1|few|TRBV2|TRBD1|15
CASSDFPGQGFGQFF
TGTGCCAGCAGCGATTTTCCGGGACAGGGATTTGGGCAGTTCTTC
>TRBJ2-1|-|TRBV7-3|-|15
CASSRPGDRSNEQFF
TGTGCCAGCAGCCGACCGGGGGACAGATCCAATGAGCAGTTCTTC
>TRBJ1-3|once|TRBV14|-|15
CASSQGTPSGNTIYF
TGTGCCAGCAGCCAAGGGACACCCTCTGGAAACACCATATATTTT
>TRBJ1-1|-|TRBV5-6|-|15
CASSPNSLGSTEAFF
TGTGCCAGCAGCCCCAACTCCTTAGGGAGCACTGAAGCTTTCTTT
>TRBJ2-7|-|TRBV6-5|-|13
CASSLDRFYEQYF
TGTGCCAGCAGTTTAGACAGGTTTTACGAGCAGTACTTC
>TRBJ2-3|-|TRBV7-2|TRBD2|17
CASSSIAGGWMRDTQYF
TGTGCCAGCAGCTCCATAGCGGGAGGCTGGATGAGGGATACGCAGTATTTT
>TRBJ2-5|-|TRBV7-2|TRBD2|13
CASSLSGGETQYF
TGTGCCAGCAGCTTATCGGGAGGAGAGACCCAGTACTTC
>TRBJ2-5|-|TRBV5-1|TRBD1|15
CASSPGTAQQETQYF
TGCGCCAGCAGCCCTGGGACAGCCCAACAAGAGACCCAGTACTTC
>TRBJ2-3|-|TRBV4-3|-|17
CASSQDWGRSGADTQYF
TGCGCCAGCAGCCAAGATTGGGGCCGTAGCGGCGCAGATACGCAGTATTTT
>TRBJ1-5|few|TRBV7-9|TRBD1|15
CASSLGDRVGAPQHF
TGTGCCAGCAGCTTAGGTGACAGGGTTGGGGCGCCCCAGCATTTT
>TRBJ1-1|-|TRBV9|TRBD1|13
CASSETGDTEAFF
TGTGCCAGCAGCGAGACAGGGGACACTGAAGCTTTCTTT